Listed here are 26 T cell receptor beta chains from one sample, sequenced in a study of Graves' ophthalmopathy and Graves' hyperthyroidism. TCR beta CDR3 amplification used RNA transcripts. Second-round multiplex PCR followed a first-round RT-PCR using HTBI primers. TCRdb reprocessed the multiplex PCR reads via MiXCR and lists one record per CDR3 protein. The table includes approximately 460,000 distinct CDR3 sequences, around 14% detected once. Specimen: blood. The receptors stem from a woman aged 25 to 39 with Graves' ophthalmopathy.

This clonotype was seen a few times. The V and J genes are TRBV30 and TRBJ2-2; D is uncertain. V gave up 2 bases and J gave up 9 bases, with 16 bases separating them. The CDR3 has 14 amino acids. Germline V gene sequence: CDR1 GTSNPN, CDR2 SVGIG (reference sequence). This chain's CDR3 is CAWSFKSSQRELFF. In nucleotides, the CDR3 is TGTGCCTGGAGTTTCAAGTCCAGCCAGCGGGAGCTGTTTTTT.

This clonotype was counted between two and nine times. The chain carries TRBV11-2 and TRBJ2-4; possibly TRBD2 for D (6 bases). The V and J ends lost 10 bases and 3 bases respectively, with 28 bases between them. The CDR3 runs to 18 residues. CDR1 and CDR2 (germline): SGHAT, FQNNGV. In nucleotides, the CDR3 is TGTGCCAACGCACTCGTCTACGGAACTGGGGGGATCAAAAACATTCAGTACTTC. Protein: CANALVYGTGGIKNIQYF.

This clonotype was counted at least ten times. This sequence joins TRBV19 and TRBJ1-2; 7 bases map to TRBD1. J gave up 4 bases and V 7 bases, and 6 bases lay outside the gene matches. The CDR3 runs 13 residues. Germline values: CDR1 LNHDA, CDR2 SQIVND (reference sequence). This chain's CDR3 is CASTLGQVYGYTF. The CDR3 bases are TGTGCCAGTACCCTTGGACAGGTCTATGGCTACACCTTC.

This clonotype has at least ten counts. The CDR3 region is CASTTGYRSEAFF. For the CDR3, the DNA is TGTGCCAGTACTACCGGGTATCGGTCTGAAGCTTTCTTT. The chain recombines TRBV19 with TRBJ1-1; D call uncertain. This CDR3 spans 13 amino acids. CDR1 LNHDA and CDR2 SQIVND come from the germline V gene (reference sequence). The V end lost 7 bases, the J end lost 6 bases, and 15 bases lay between the germline ends.

This clonotype occurred many times. The genes are TRBV19 and TRBJ1-1; TRBD1 aligns across 8 bases. This CDR3 comprises 14 residues. V trimming: 5 bases; J trimming: 4 bases; junction bases outside the gene matches: 6. From germline, CDR1 is LNHDA and CDR2 SQIVND (reference sequence). The CDR3 DNA reads as TGTGCCAGTAGTTTGGACAGGGCAGTCACTGAAGCTTTCTTT. Translated: CASSLDRAVTEAFF.

This clonotype was detected many times. V usage is TRBV28 and J usage is TRBJ2-7; 9 bases match TRBD1. Trimming at V came to 7 bases and at J to 1 base, leaving 5 bases not matched to a gene. Germline values: CDR1 MDHEN, CDR2 SYDVKM. The CDR3 is 14 residues long. The CDR3 loop is CASNTQGASYEQYF. Here the CDR3 DNA reads TGTGCCAGCAACACACAGGGGGCGTCCTACGAGCAGTACTTC. The full variable domain, with the rest looked up from reference TRBV28 and TRBJ2-7, is DVKVTQSSRYLVKRTGEKVFLECVQDMDHENMFWYRQDPGLGLRLIYFSYDVKMKEKGDIPEGYSVSREKKERFSLILESASTNQTSMYLCASNTQGASYEQYFGPGTRLTVT.

This clonotype was picked up many times. The chain carries TRBV12-3 or TRBV12-4 and TRBJ1-3; D is uncertain. The CDR3 consists of 15 residues. V was trimmed by 6 bases and J by 1 base, leaving 13 bases between them. The CDR3 loop reads CASRTPADSGNTIYF. The CDR3, as DNA: TGTGCCAGCAGAACCCCCGCAGATTCTGGAAACACCATATATTTT.

This clonotype was observed many times. V gene TRBV6-1 combines with J gene TRBJ2-4, with D perhaps matching TRBD1 or TRBD2 (5 bases each). CDR1 is MNHNS and CDR2 is SASEGT in the germline V gene. There are 17 residues in the CDR3. Between the trimmed V and J ends, which lost 2 bases and 4 bases, there was a span of 18 bases. The CDR3 loop is CASSEPWGKEAKNIQYF. The CDR3 nucleotides read TGTGCCAGCAGTGAACCTTGGGGGAAGGAGGCAAAAAACATTCAGTACTTC.

This clonotype came up many times. The chain couples TRBV11-2 to TRBJ2-2; D is uncertain. Per germline, CDR1 SGHAT and CDR2 FQNNGV. The CDR3 runs 14 residues. Trimming removed 6 bases at V and 2 bases at J, with 10 bases between. CDR3 DNA sequence: TGTGCCAGCAGTCTCGGGTTAAACACCGGGGAGCTGTTTTTT. This translates into CASSLGLNTGELFF. Supplemented by reference TRBV11-2 and TRBJ2-2, the full variable domain reads EAGVAQSPRYKIIEKRQSVAFWCNPISGHATLYWYQQILGQGPKLLIQFQNNGVVDDSQLPKDRFSAERLKGVDSTLKIQPAKLEDSAVYLCASSLGLNTGELFFGEGSRLTVL.

This clonotype has a count of ten or more. The chain employs TRBV7-8 and TRBJ2-7; the D is unclear. Germline CDR1 and CDR2: SGHVS and FQNEAQ. CDR3 size: 14 residues. Trimming took off 1 base at V and 6 bases at J, with 13 bases between the two ends. The CDR3 is CASSLVSGTPEQYF. The CDR3 coding sequence is TGTGCCAGCAGCTTAGTTTCGGGTACCCCCGAGCAGTACTTC.

This clonotype has ten or more counts. This chain connects TRBV12-3 or TRBV12-4 to TRBJ1-1; possibly TRBD1 for D (5 bases). The CDR3 spans 15 residues. V lost 7 bases and J lost 0, with 15 bases in between. The CDR3 sequence: CASTPGSPLNTEAFF. The CDR3 bases are TGTGCCAGCACCCCAGGGTCCCCTCTGAACACTGAAGCTTTCTTT.

This clonotype was observed at least ten times. This may be a read error, as it is one base from a much larger clone. The chain employs TRBV6-4 and TRBJ1-3; a weak D match, TRBD1 (5 bases). Germline V gives CDR1 MRHNA, CDR2 SNTAGT. Trimming left V 7 bases short and J 0 bases short, with 19 bases between. The CDR3 is 17 amino acids. CDR3 bases: TGTGCCAGCACCCTGGGGACTGCATCTATCTCTGGAAACACCATATATTTT. Residues: CASTLGTASISGNTIYF.

As to this clonotype: A much larger clone lies one base from this, so it may be a read error. The chain combines TRBV2 with TRBJ2-5; D remains unclear. Germline CDR1 reads SNHLY; CDR2 reads FYNNEI. The CDR3 extends over 15 amino acids. This CDR3 reads CASSPDHGSQETKYF. CDR3 DNA: TGTGCCAGCAGCCCTGACCACGGCAGTCAAGAGACCAAGTACTTC.

This clonotype was counted ten times or more. The chain joins TRBV20-1 to TRBJ1-5; 8 positions match TRBD1. The CDR3 spans 13 residues. The trim removed 6 bases at V and 2 bases at J, leaving 3 bases unmatched. CDR1 is DFQATT, CDR2 SNEGSKA, per germline (reference sequence). CDR3 DNA: TGCAGTGCAGAGGACAGGGGCAATCAGCCCCAGCATTTT. Its protein product is CSAEDRGNQPQHF.

Ten or more counts support this clonotype. The chain couples TRBV20-1 to TRBJ2-5; no reliable D call. Trimming pared 3 bases from V and 0 bases from J, leaving 11 bases between. Per the germline V gene, CDR1 is DFQATT and CDR2 is SNEGSKA (reference sequence). The CDR3 is 14 amino acids. The CDR3 DNA reads TGCAGTGCTAGCCTCGGCTGGTACCAAGAGACCCAGTACTTC. Protein: CSASLGWYQETQYF.

This clonotype was found many times. The chain recombines TRBV29-1 with TRBJ2-7; TRBD1 agrees at 11 bases. This CDR3 is 12 amino acids long. J lost 5 bases, V lost 7 bases, and 4 bases had no gene match. From germline, CDR1 is SQVTM and CDR2 ANQGSEA. The CDR3: CSGRTGGDEQYF. DNA of the CDR3: TGCAGCGGTCGGACAGGGGGCGACGAGCAGTACTTC.

This clonotype was counted many times. The chain carries TRBV12-3 or TRBV12-4 and TRBJ1-2; D might be TRBD1 (6 bases). CDR3 size: 14 residues. The V gene lost 2 bases and the J gene lost 4 bases, with 11 bases spanning the gap. The CDR3 loop reads CASSLLGARYGYTF. In DNA form, the CDR3 reads TGTGCCAGCAGTTTATTGGGGGCCCGCTATGGCTACACCTTC.

The V call is TRBV12-3 or TRBV12-4, the J call TRBJ2-7; D possibly corresponds to TRBD1 (6 bases). Trimming left V 6 bases short and J 1 base short, with 19 bases between. This CDR3 contains 16 residues. The CDR3, as DNA: TGTGCCAGCAGCCTCGGACAGTCCTACGCTTCCTACGAGCAGTACTTC. Its protein is CASSLGQSYASYEQYF.

This clonotype was found a few times. The CDR3 loop is CATQLAGTQYF. The CDR3 nucleotides are TGTGCCACTCAGCTCGCGGGGACCCAGTACTTC. The J gene is TRBJ2-5, the V gene TRBV24-1, with a tentative D call TRBD2 (5 bases). The CDR3 has 11 residues. The V gene's germline CDR1 is KGHDR and CDR2 SFDVKD. V lost 10 bases to trimming and J lost 7 bases, with 12 bases between them.

This clonotype appeared many times. The chain couples TRBV11-3 to TRBJ2-5; the D gene is possibly TRBD2 (6 bases). The germline V and J ends were trimmed by 4 bases and 2 bases, with 20 bases remaining between them. CDR1 and CDR2 (germline): SGHNT, YENEEA. This CDR3 comprises 17 residues. This CDR3 is CASSYYKGREEQETQYF. CDR3 coding DNA: TGTGCCAGCAGCTACTATAAAGGCAGGGAGGAGCAAGAGACCCAGTACTTC.

This clonotype was detected ten times or more. V is TRBV11-1 and J is TRBJ1-1, with D unclear. Germline values: CDR1 SGHAT, CDR2 FQDESV (reference sequence). This CDR3 has 13 residues. The V and J ends lost 1 base and 3 bases respectively, with 6 bases between them. The CDR3 DNA reads as TGTGCCAGCAGCTTAGGCCCGTACACTGAAGCTTTCTTT. Translation: CASSLGPYTEAFF.

The table lists this clonotype with many counts. This chain connects TRBV5-1 to TRBJ1-2; 8 bases agree with TRBD1. The CDR3 runs to 15 residues. J gave up 4 bases and V 3 bases, and 8 bases lay outside the gene matches. Germline V lookup: CDR1 SGHRS, CDR2 YFSETQ. The CDR3 is CASSWGSGGGYGYTF. For the CDR3, the DNA is TGCGCCAGCAGCTGGGGGTCAGGGGGCGGCTATGGCTACACCTTC.

This clonotype came up many times. The chain recombines TRBV20-1 with TRBJ1-1; D unclear. CDR1 is DFQATT, CDR2 SNEGSKA, per germline (reference sequence). Trimming cost V 0 bases and J 8 bases, with 7 bases left between them. The CDR3 is 11 residues long. The CDR3 is CSARETVEAFF. The CDR3, as DNA: TGCAGTGCTAGAGAGACGGTAGAAGCTTTCTTT.

This clonotype was seen at least ten times. The J gene is TRBJ1-2, the V gene TRBV28; a weak D match, TRBD1 (5 bases). CDR1 is MDHEN, CDR2 SYDVKM, per germline. Deletions cut 6 bases from V and 4 bases from J, with 12 bases between. This CDR3 region has 13 residues. The CDR3 loop reads CASRGGVSYGYTF. CDR3 sequence (DNA): TGTGCCAGCAGGGGAGGGGTTAGCTATGGCTACACCTTC.

There are a few counts of this clonotype. The chain couples TRBV27 to TRBJ2-7; D not certain. This CDR3 spans 12 amino acids. V was clipped by 9 bases and J by 10 bases, with 19 bases between them. The germline gives CDR1 MNHEY, CDR2 SMNVEV (reference sequence). CDR3 nucleotides: TGTGCCAGTAGGAGCAGTGGTGACGCACAGTACTTC. This encodes CASRSSGDAQYF.

This clonotype was counted at least ten times. The V and J genes are TRBV5-5 and TRBJ2-7; 8 nucleotides align to TRBD1. Trimming cost V 0 bases and J 5 bases; bases outside gene matches: 7. In germline, CDR1 is SGHKS, CDR2 YYEKEE (reference sequence). CDR3 length: 15 residues. The CDR3 DNA follows: TGTGCCAGCAGCTTGGCCCCCAGGGGGCACGACGAGCAGTACTTC. This gives the protein CASSLAPRGHDEQYF.